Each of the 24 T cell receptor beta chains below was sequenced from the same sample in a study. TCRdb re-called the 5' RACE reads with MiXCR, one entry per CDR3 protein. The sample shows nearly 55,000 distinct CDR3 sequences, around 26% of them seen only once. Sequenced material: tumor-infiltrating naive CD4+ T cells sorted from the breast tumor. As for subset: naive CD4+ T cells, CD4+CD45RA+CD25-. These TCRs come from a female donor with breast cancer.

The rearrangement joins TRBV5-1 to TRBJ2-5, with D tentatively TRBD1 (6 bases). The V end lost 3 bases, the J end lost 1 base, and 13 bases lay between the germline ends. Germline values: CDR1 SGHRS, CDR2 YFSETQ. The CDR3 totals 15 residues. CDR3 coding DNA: TGCGCCAGCAGCTCAGGACAGCCGATCCAAGAGACCCAGTACTTC. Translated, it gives CASSSGQPIQETQYF. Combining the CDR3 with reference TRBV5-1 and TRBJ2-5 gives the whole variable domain KAGVTQTPRYLIKTRGQQVTLSCSPISGHRSVSWYQQTPGQGLQFLFEYFSETQRNKGNFPGRFSGRQFSNSRSEMNVSTLELGDSALYLCASSSGQPIQETQYFGPGTRLLVL.

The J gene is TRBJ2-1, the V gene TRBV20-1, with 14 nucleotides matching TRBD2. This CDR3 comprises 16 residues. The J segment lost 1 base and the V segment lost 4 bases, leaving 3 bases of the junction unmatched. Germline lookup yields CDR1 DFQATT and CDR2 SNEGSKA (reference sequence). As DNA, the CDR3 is TGCAGTGCTATGGGACTAGCGGGAGCGTCCTACAATGAGCAGTTCTTC. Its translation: CSAMGLAGASYNEQFF.

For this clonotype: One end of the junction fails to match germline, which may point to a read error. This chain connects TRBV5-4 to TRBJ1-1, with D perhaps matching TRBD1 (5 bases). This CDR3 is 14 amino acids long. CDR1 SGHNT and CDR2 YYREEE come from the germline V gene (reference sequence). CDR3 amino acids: CASSSTGLNAEAFF. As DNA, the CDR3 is TGTGCCAGCAGCTCTACAGGTCTGAACGCTGAAGCTTTCTTT.

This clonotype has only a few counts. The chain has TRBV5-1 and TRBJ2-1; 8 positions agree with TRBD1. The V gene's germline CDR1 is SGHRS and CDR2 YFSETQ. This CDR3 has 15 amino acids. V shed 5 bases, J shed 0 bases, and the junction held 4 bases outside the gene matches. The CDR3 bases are TGCGCCAGCAGGCGAGGGACAGGCTCCTACAATGAGCAGTTCTTC. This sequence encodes CASRRGTGSYNEQFF.

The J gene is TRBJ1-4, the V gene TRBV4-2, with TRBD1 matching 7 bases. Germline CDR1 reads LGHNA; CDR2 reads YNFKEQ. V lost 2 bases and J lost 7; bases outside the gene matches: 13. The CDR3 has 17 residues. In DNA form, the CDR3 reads TGTGCCAGCAGCCAACCCACACCGCGTACAGGGGTTGAAAAACTGTTTTTT. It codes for CASSQPTPRTGVEKLFF.

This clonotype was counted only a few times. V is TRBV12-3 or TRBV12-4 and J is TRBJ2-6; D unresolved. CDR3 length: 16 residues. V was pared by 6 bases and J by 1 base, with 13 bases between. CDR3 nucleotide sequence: TGTGCCAGCAGGCCCGCCCTGGGGTCTGGGGCCAACGTCCTGACTTTC. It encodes CASRPALGSGANVLTF.

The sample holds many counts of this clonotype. Here the CDR3 DNA reads TGCAGCGTCGATGGACGGATGAACACTGAAGCTTTCTTT. Its translation: CSVDGRMNTEAFF. The rearrangement links TRBV29-1 to TRBJ1-1; D ambiguous. Germline V CDR1 and CDR2: SQVTM, ANQGSEA. The CDR3 totals 13 residues. V lost 6 bases and J 0 bases, leaving 11 bases between the germline ends.

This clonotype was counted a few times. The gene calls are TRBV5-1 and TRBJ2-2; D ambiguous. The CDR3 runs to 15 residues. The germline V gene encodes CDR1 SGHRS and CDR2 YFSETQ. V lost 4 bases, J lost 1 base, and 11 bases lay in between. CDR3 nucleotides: TGCGCCAGCAGCCCCGGATCGGGGAACACCGGGGAGCTGTTTTTT. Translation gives CASSPGSGNTGELFF.

CDR3 residues: CASSEVGSTDTQYF. CDR3 nucleotides: TGTGCCAGCAGTGAGGTAGGGAGCACAGATACGCAGTATTTT. V gene TRBV6-2 or TRBV6-3 combines with J gene TRBJ2-3; no clear D. Trimming pared 5 bases from V and 0 bases from J, leaving 9 bases between. Per germline, CDR1 MNHEY and CDR2 SVGEGT. The length of the CDR3 is 14 residues.

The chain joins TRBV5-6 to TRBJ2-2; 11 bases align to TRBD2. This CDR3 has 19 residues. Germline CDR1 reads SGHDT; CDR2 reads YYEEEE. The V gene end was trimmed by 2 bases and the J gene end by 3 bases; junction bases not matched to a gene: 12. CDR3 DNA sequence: TGTGCCAGCAGCTTTACTCGTAGCGGGAGGGCCGGGTACACCGGGGAGCTGTTTTTT. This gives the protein CASSFTRSGRAGYTGELFF.

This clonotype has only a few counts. The CDR3 reads CASGGQYSTEAFF. The DNA of the CDR3 is TGTGCCAGCGGAGGACAGTATTCCACTGAAGCTTTCTTT. V is TRBV12-3 or TRBV12-4 and J is TRBJ1-1, with a possible D match to TRBD1 (6 bases). The CDR3 is 13 amino acids. With 8 bases removed from V and 4 bases from J, the gap between germline ends came to 14 bases.

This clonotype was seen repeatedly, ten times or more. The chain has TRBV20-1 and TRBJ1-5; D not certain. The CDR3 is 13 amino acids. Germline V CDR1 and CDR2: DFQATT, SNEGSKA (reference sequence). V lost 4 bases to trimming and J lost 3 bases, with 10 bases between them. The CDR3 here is CSAIGGTNQPQHF. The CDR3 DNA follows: TGCAGTGCTATAGGAGGTACCAATCAGCCCCAGCATTTT.

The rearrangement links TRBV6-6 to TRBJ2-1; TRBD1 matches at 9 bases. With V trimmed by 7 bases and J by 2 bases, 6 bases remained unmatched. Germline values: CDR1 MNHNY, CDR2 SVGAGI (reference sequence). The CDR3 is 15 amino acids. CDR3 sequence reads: CASTLRQGAYNEQFF. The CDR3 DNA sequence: TGTGCCAGCACCCTGAGACAGGGGGCCTACAATGAGCAGTTCTTC.

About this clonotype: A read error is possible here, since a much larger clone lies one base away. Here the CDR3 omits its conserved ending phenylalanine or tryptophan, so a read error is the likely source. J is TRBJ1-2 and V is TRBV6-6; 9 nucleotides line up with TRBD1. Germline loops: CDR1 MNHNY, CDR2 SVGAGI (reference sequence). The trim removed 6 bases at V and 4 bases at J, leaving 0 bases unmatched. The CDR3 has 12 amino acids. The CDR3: CASRGQGYGYTV. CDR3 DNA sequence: TGTGCCAGCAGGGGACAGGGCTATGGCTACACCGTC.

CDR3 sequence: CASSFQDRDRPFF. The DNA for the CDR3 is TGTGCCAGCAGTTTCCAGGACCGGGACAGACCTTTCTTT. The chain joins TRBV25-1 to TRBJ1-1, with TRBD1 matching over 7 bases. CDR1 and CDR2 from the germline V gene are MGHDK and SYGVNS. J was trimmed by 12 bases and V by 5 bases; bases with no gene match: 12. This CDR3 comprises 13 residues.

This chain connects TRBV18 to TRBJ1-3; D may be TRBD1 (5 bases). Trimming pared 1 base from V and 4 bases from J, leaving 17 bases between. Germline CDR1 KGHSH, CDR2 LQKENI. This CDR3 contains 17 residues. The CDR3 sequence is CASSPQRSRGYGNTIYF. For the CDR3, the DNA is TGTGCCAGCTCACCACAGCGGAGCCGGGGGTACGGAAACACCATATATTTT.

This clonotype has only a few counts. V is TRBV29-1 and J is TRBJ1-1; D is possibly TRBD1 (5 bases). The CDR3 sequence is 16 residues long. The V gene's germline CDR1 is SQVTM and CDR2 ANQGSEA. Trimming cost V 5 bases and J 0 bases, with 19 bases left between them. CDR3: CSVTGLGLAVNTEAFF. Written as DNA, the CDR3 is TGCAGCGTTACCGGGTTGGGGCTCGCTGTGAACACTGAAGCTTTCTTT.

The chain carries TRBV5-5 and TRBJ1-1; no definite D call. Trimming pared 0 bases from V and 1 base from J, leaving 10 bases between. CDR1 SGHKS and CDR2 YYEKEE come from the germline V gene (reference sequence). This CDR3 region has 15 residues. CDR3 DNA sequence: TGTGCCAGCAGCTTGGGCTTTGCAGGGAACACTGAAGCTTTCTTT. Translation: CASSLGFAGNTEAFF.

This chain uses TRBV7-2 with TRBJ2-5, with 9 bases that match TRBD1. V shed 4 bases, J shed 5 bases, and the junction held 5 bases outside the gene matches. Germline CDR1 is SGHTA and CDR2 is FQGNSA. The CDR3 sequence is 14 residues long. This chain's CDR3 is CASSSAGQGETQYF. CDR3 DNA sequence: TGTGCCAGCAGCTCTGCAGGACAGGGGGAGACCCAGTACTTC.

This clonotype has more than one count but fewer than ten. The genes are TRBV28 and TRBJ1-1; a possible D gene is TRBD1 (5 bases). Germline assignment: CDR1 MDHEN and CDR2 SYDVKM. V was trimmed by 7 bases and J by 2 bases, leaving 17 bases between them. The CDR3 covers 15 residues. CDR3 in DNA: TGTGCCAGCAATCCGCCGGGACGGGAAAACACTGAAGCTTTCTTT. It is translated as CASNPPGRENTEAFF.

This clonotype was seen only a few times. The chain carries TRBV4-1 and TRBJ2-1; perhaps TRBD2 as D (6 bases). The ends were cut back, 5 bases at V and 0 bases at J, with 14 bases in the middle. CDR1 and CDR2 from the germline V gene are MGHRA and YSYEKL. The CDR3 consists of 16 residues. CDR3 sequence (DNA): TGCGCCAGCAGCACCAAGGCGGGGTCCTCCTACAATGAGCAGTTCTTC. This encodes CASSTKAGSSYNEQFF.

The CDR3 protein is CASSLEPSSYEQYF. DNA for the CDR3: TGCGCCAGCAGCTTGGAACCTTCCTCCTACGAGCAGTACTTC. The chain couples TRBV5-1 to TRBJ2-7; D not resolved. This CDR3 is built from 14 residues. V was cut by 0 bases and J by 0 bases, with 7 bases left in between. Per germline, CDR1 SGHRS and CDR2 YFSETQ.

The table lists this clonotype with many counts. The CDR3 nucleotides read TGCAGTGCTGGAACGGTTTCGGCCCAGTACTTC. It is translated as CSAGTVSAQYF. This rearrangement joins TRBV20-1 to TRBJ2-5; D unresolved. V was pared by 5 bases and J by 9 bases, with 13 bases between. CDR3 length equals 11 residues. Germline CDR1 and CDR2: DFQATT and SNEGSKA (reference sequence).

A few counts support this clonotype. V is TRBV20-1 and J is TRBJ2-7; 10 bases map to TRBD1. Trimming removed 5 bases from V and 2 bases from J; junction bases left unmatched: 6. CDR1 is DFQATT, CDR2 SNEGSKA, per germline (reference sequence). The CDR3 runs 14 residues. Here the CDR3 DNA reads TGCAGTGCTGCCGGGACAGGGGTTACCTACGAGCAGTACTTC. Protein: CSAAGTGVTYEQYF.